Following are 9 T cell receptor beta chains from one sample sequenced in a study of ipilimumab plus nivolumab after autologous stem cell transplantation. TCRdb's copy holds only in-frame clones and misses some; the assay was immunoSEQ multiplex PCR. The table shows about 3,500 clones, with 75% to 95% occurring only once. This sample comprised PBMCs, obtained in a trial of ipilimumab plus nivolumab as post-transplant consolidation. These receptors were obtained from a male donor with multiple myeloma.

The rearrangement joins TRBV10-2 to TRBJ2-5; D uncertain. In germline, CDR1 is WSHSY, CDR2 SAAADI. Deletions cut 6 bases from V and 5 bases from J, with 13 bases between. The CDR3 runs to 13 residues. CDR3 coding DNA: TGCGCCAGCAGGTGGGGATTTGGGGAGACCCAGTACTTC. Translating gives CASRWGFGETQYF.

The rearrangement links TRBV28 to TRBJ2-1, with D maybe TRBD1 (5 bases). This CDR3 region has 15 residues. V lost 5 bases and J 1 base, leaving 12 bases between the germline ends. Germline V CDR1 and CDR2: MDHEN, SYDVKM. The CDR3 nucleotides read TGTGCCAGCAGTCCGTCAGGGTTTTCCTACAATGAGCAGTTCTTC. The encoded protein is CASSPSGFSYNEQFF. The full variable domain, in which reference TRBV28 and TRBJ2-1 provide the parts outside the CDR3, is DVKVTQSSRYLVKRTGEKVFLECVQDMDHENMFWYRQDPGLGLRLIYFSYDVKMKEKGDIPEGYSVSREKKERFSLILESASTNQTSMYLCASSPSGFSYNEQFFGPGTRLTVL.

J is TRBJ2-3 and V is TRBV5-1; 7 bases line up with TRBD2. The CDR3 sequence is 15 residues long. Germline V gives CDR1 SGHRS, CDR2 YFSETQ. Trimming removed 4 bases from V and 1 base from J; junction bases left unmatched: 6. In DNA form, the CDR3 reads TGCGCCAGCAGCACGTGGGCGGGAGGCACAGATACGCAGTATTTT. Encoded protein: CASSTWAGGTDTQYF.

This rearrangement joins TRBV19 to TRBJ2-6; D could derive from TRBD1 or TRBD2 (5 bases each). With 5 bases removed from V and 1 base from J, the gap between germline ends came to 18 bases. This CDR3 is built from 18 residues. Germline V lookup: CDR1 LNHDA, CDR2 SQIVND (reference sequence). The CDR3 loop is CASSLPAGTGSGANVLTF. DNA of the CDR3: TGTGCCAGTAGTCTCCCCGCCGGGACGGGTTCTGGGGCCAACGTCCTGACTTTC. Variable domain in full (rest from reference TRBV19 and TRBJ2-6): DGGITQSPKYLFRKEGQNVTLSCEQNLNHDAMYWYRQDPGQGLRLIYYSQIVNDFQKGDIAEGYSVSREKKESFPLTVTSAQKNPTAFYLCASSLPAGTGSGANVLTFGAGSRLTVL.

The table lists this clone with a count of one. V and J are TRBV4-1 and TRBJ2-2; the D gene is possibly TRBD1 (5 bases). The V and J ends lost 1 base and 6 bases respectively, with 12 bases between them. CDR1 and CDR2 from the germline V gene are MGHRA and YSYEKL. This CDR3 contains 15 residues. The CDR3 here is CASSQVVRAPGELFF. CDR3 DNA: TGCGCCAGCAGCCAAGTGGTCAGGGCCCCCGGGGAGCTGTTTTTT.

This clone appeared a few times. The V call is TRBV14, the J call TRBJ1-5; D uncertain. Trimming took 5 bases from V and 0 from J, leaving 2 bases between them. Germline V gene data show CDR1 as SGHDN and CDR2 as FVKESK. CDR3 length: 12 residues. Written as DNA, the CDR3 is TGTGCCAGCAGCGATAGCAATCAGCCCCAGCATTTT. It codes for CASSDSNQPQHF.

The chain couples TRBV5-1 to TRBJ2-5, with D perhaps given as TRBD1 or TRBD2 (5 bases each). CDR1 SGHRS and CDR2 YFSETQ come from the germline V gene. The CDR3 has 14 residues. The V gene lost 4 bases and the J gene lost 4 bases, with 14 bases spanning the gap. The CDR3 here is CASSEPWGRETQYF. The CDR3 DNA reads TGCGCCAGCAGCGAGCCGTGGGGGAGAGAGACCCAGTACTTC.

For the CDR3, the DNA is TGTGCCAGCAGTTTGTCCGGTGGGAGCAATCAGCCCCAGCATTTT. It translates to CASSLSGGSNQPQHF. The chain is built from TRBV28 and TRBJ1-5, with D unresolved. Germline CDR1 and CDR2: MDHEN and SYDVKM. Trimming took 3 bases from V and 1 from J, leaving 10 bases between them. This CDR3 is 15 amino acids long.

The J gene is TRBJ2-3, the V gene TRBV19; D call uncertain. Germline V gene data show CDR1 as LNHDA and CDR2 as SQIVND (reference sequence). The CDR3 has 13 residues. Trimming cost V 7 bases and J 1 base, with 9 bases left between them. For the CDR3, the DNA is TGTGCCAGTAATCCTCGGGGCACAGATACGCAGTATTTT. It specifies CASNPRGTDTQYF.